This passage covers 28 T cell receptor beta chains from one sample sequenced in a study of vaccination and CD4 T cells after COVID-19. For these receptors, no antigen is known. At the Johns Hopkins FTIC core, DNA taken from cultured CD4+ T cells was sequenced by way of the Oncomine TCR Beta short-read assay. TCRdb ran MiXCR on the PCR reads and lists one entry per CDR3 protein. The data hold roughly 7,000 distinct CDR3 sequences, with around 67% observed a single time. Treatment meaning: roughly 10-day PBMC culture with coronavirus spike peptide pools or control peptides (ViraFEST assay). Source material: CD4+ T cells from blood, cultured in vitro. All receptors come from a human donor who had recovered from COVID-19.

The chain joins TRBV7-2 to TRBJ2-2, with TRBD2 as a possible D gene (5 bases). Germline assignment: CDR1 SGHTA and CDR2 FQGNSA. With 5 bases removed from V and 7 bases from J, the gap between germline ends came to 11 bases. The CDR3 has 13 amino acids. In DNA form, the CDR3 reads TGTGCCAGCAGCCCCGTCCGGGGCGGGGAGCTGTTTTTT. Protein product: CASSPVRGGELFF.

This rearrangement joins TRBV10-2 to TRBJ2-3, with TRBD2 matching over 9 bases. With V trimmed by 6 bases and J by 4 bases, 5 bases remained unmatched. The CDR3 runs to 14 residues. The germline V gene encodes CDR1 WSHSY and CDR2 SAAADI. The DNA of the CDR3 is TGCGCCAGCAGCAGGGGACTAGCCTCAGATACGCAGTATTTT. Amino acid sequence: CASSRGLASDTQYF.

The chain recombines TRBV6-2 or TRBV6-3 with TRBJ2-7; D not resolved. From germline, CDR1 is MNHEY and CDR2 SVGEGT. CDR3 length: 15 amino acids. Between the trimmed V and J ends, which lost 2 bases and 5 bases, there was a span of 16 bases. DNA of the CDR3: TGTGCCAGCAGTTACCCTATTAGGCCCCGCCACGAGCAGTACTTC. Residues: CASSYPIRPRHEQYF.

The V call is TRBV27, the J call TRBJ1-6; the match to TRBD1 covers 8 bases. In germline, CDR1 is MNHEY, CDR2 SMNVEV (reference sequence). V was pared by 6 bases and J by 10 bases, with 2 bases of the junction left unmatched. The CDR3 has 12 residues. The CDR3 region has the DNA TGTGCCAGCAGGAACAGGGGGTCACCCCTCCACTTT. Translated: CASRNRGSPLHF.

This clonotype ranks as medium-sized. The CDR3 protein is CSANPGTPWAEAFF. The CDR3 nucleotides are TGCAGTGCTAACCCTGGGACTCCCTGGGCTGAAGCTTTCTTT. This sequence joins TRBV20-1 and TRBJ1-1, with TRBD1 as a possible D gene (5 bases). The CDR3 has 14 residues. Trimming removed 4 bases at V and 6 bases at J, with 18 bases between. Germline V gene data show CDR1 as DFQATT and CDR2 as SNEGSKA (reference sequence).

This chain joins TRBV7-2 and TRBJ1-5; no firm D call. From germline, CDR1 is SGHTA and CDR2 FQGNSA. V was trimmed by 2 bases and J by 8 bases, leaving 7 bases between them. The length of the CDR3 is 12 residues. The CDR3, as DNA: TGTGCCAGCAGCTTAAATGGAAAGCCCCAGCATTTT. Amino acids: CASSLNGKPQHF.

This chain uses TRBV7-2 with TRBJ1-2; D is possibly TRBD1 (6 bases). The CDR3 covers 14 residues. Trimming removed 5 bases from V and 4 bases from J, with 14 bases in between. Germline-derived CDR1 and CDR2 are SGHTA and FQGNSA. CDR3 loop: CASSPPSDSYGYTF. CDR3 nucleotides: TGTGCCAGCAGCCCCCCCTCGGACAGCTATGGCTACACCTTC.

The rearrangement joins TRBV15 to TRBJ2-7; 14 nucleotides match TRBD2. Unmatched junction bases numbered 11, after V lost 0 bases and J lost 7 bases. This CDR3 is built from 18 residues. Germline assignment: CDR1 LNHNV and CDR2 YYDKDF (reference sequence). CDR3 bases: TGTGCCACCAGCAGAGACTACTTACGACTAGCGGGAGGGGGAGAGCAGTACTTC. It translates to CATSRDYLRLAGGGEQYF.

This clonotype was recorded only once. This chain links TRBV27 with TRBJ2-5; tentative D call: TRBD1 (6 bases). V was pared by 5 bases and J by 0 bases, with 16 bases between. The germline CDR1 and CDR2 sequences are MNHEY and SMNVEV (reference sequence). This CDR3 region has 16 residues. CDR3 DNA sequence: TGTGCCAGCAGTCAGGGGACGGATACGTACCAAGAGACCCAGTACTTC. Translated, it gives CASSQGTDTYQETQYF.

CDR3 protein: CSAWTGYGGYTF. DNA of the CDR3: TGCAGTGCGTGGACAGGTTATGGGGGCTACACCTTC. V is TRBV20-1 and J is TRBJ1-2; 7 bases align to TRBD1. CDR3 length: 12 residues. Per germline, CDR1 DFQATT and CDR2 SNEGSKA (reference sequence). V shed 6 bases and J 8 bases; nucleotides not matched to a gene: 9.

This chain uses TRBV6-1 with TRBJ2-7, with TRBD2 matching 14 bases. Germline loops: CDR1 MNHNS, CDR2 SASEGT. CDR3 size: 14 residues. With V trimmed by 6 bases and J by 9 bases, 7 bases remained unmatched. CDR3 sequence: CASRSGTSGSWQYF. The CDR3 DNA reads TGTGCCAGCAGAAGCGGGACTAGCGGGAGTTGGCAGTACTTC.

The rearrangement links TRBV14 to TRBJ1-2; D ambiguous. The CDR3 extends over 15 amino acids. V dropped 0 bases and J dropped 0 bases, with 8 bases sitting between them. CDR1 is SGHDN, CDR2 FVKESK, per germline. The CDR3 protein is CASSQDLFTNYGYTF. The DNA of the CDR3 is TGTGCCAGCAGCCAAGATCTGTTCACTAACTATGGCTACACCTTC.

This clonotype showed up just once. V and J are TRBV7-6 and TRBJ2-1, with D maybe TRBD2 (5 bases). Germline lookup yields CDR1 SGHVS and CDR2 FNYEAQ. This CDR3 is built from 15 residues. V gave up 5 bases and J gave up 3 bases, with 14 bases separating them. The CDR3 sequence: CASSGEQAHYNEQFF. DNA for the CDR3: TGTGCCAGCAGCGGGGAGCAGGCCCACTACAATGAGCAGTTCTTC. The variable domain in full, with the rest retrieved from reference TRBV7-6 and TRBJ2-1, is GAGVSQSPRYKVTKRGQDVALRCDPISGHVSLYWYRQALGQGPEFLTYFNYEAQQDKSGLPNDRFSAERPEGSISTLTIQRTEQRDSAMYRCASSGEQAHYNEQFFGPGTRLTVL.

This chain links TRBV10-3 with TRBJ2-3; TRBD2 matches at 8 bases. The CDR3 is 15 residues long. The germline V gene has CDR1 ENHRY and CDR2 SYGVKD. Trimming removed 2 bases from V and 2 bases from J; junction bases left unmatched: 3. The CDR3 region is CAISENSGITDTQYF. The CDR3 DNA is TGTGCCATCAGTGAGAATAGCGGGATCACAGATACGCAGTATTTT.

The V gene is TRBV4-3, the J gene TRBJ1-1; no clear D gene. This CDR3 has 14 amino acids. Per germline, CDR1 LGHNA and CDR2 YSLEER. V was clipped by 0 bases and J by 2 bases, with 7 bases between them. For the CDR3, the DNA is TGCGCCAGCAGCCAAGATTCCCGAAACACTGAAGCTTTCTTT. It translates to CASSQDSRNTEAFF.

The chain links TRBV6-1 to TRBJ1-1, with D perhaps TRBD1 (6 bases). V lost 6 bases to trimming and J lost 1 base, with 9 bases between them. The CDR3 spans 13 residues. CDR1 is MNHNS, CDR2 SASEGT, per germline. The CDR3, as DNA: TGTGCCAGCAGCTCACAGGGGAACACTGAAGCTTTCTTT. This sequence encodes CASSSQGNTEAFF.

The CDR3 here is CSARGGNPNQPQHF. The CDR3 DNA sequence: TGCAGTGCTCGAGGAGGCAACCCCAATCAGCCCCAGCATTTT. The chain has TRBV20-1 and TRBJ1-5; D gene uncertain. The V end lost 5 bases, the J end lost 3 bases, and 14 bases lay between the germline ends. Germline values: CDR1 DFQATT, CDR2 SNEGSKA (reference sequence). CDR3 length: 14 amino acids.

The rearrangement links TRBV20-1 to TRBJ2-7; TRBD2 matches at 11 bases. V was clipped by 0 bases and J by 5 bases; unmatched bases: 6. Germline CDR1 DFQATT, CDR2 SNEGSKA (reference sequence). The CDR3 runs to 15 residues. The CDR3 here is CSARDPSGRMDEQYF. The CDR3 DNA follows: TGCAGTGCTAGAGATCCTAGCGGGAGGATGGACGAGCAGTACTTC.

This clonotype rates as medium-sized. CDR3 nucleotide sequence: TGTGCCAGCAGGGTTTCCTGGCTGACAGGGGAAGCCCTCGAGCAGTACTTC. Protein product: CASRVSWLTGEALEQYF. The gene calls are TRBV27 and TRBJ2-7; TRBD1 matches 8 bases. Germline CDR1 MNHEY, CDR2 SMNVEV (reference sequence). Losses at the gene ends were 6 bases for V and 6 bases for J; bases not matched to a gene: 19. The CDR3 extends over 17 amino acids.

The chain joins TRBV27 to TRBJ1-2; TRBD1 agrees at 7 bases. With 6 bases clipped from V and 4 bases from J, the junction kept 5 bases outside the gene matches. Germline loops: CDR1 MNHEY, CDR2 SMNVEV (reference sequence). The CDR3 is 13 residues long. The CDR3 region has the DNA TGTGCCAGCAGGGGGGACAGCCGCTATGGCTACACCTTC. It translates to CASRGDSRYGYTF.

The V call is TRBV14, the J call TRBJ2-3; TRBD2 agrees at 13 bases. Trimming at V came to 1 base and at J to 9 bases, leaving 4 bases not matched to a gene. This CDR3 has 15 residues. The V gene's germline CDR1 is SGHDN and CDR2 FVKESK. The CDR3, as DNA: TGTGCCAGCAGCCAAGCGGGGACTAGCGGGATGACGCAGTATTTT. As protein: CASSQAGTSGMTQYF.

The J gene is TRBJ1-6, the V gene TRBV15; a possible D gene is TRBD1 (5 bases). V lost 0 bases and J lost 9, with 9 bases in between. CDR1 LNHNV and CDR2 YYDKDF come from the germline V gene (reference sequence). The CDR3 consists of 14 residues. CDR3 protein: CATSRDPGGSPLHF. In nucleotides, the CDR3 is TGTGCCACCAGCAGAGATCCGGGGGGTTCACCCCTCCACTTT.

This chain connects TRBV20-1 to TRBJ2-7, with TRBD2 matching 10 bases. The trim removed 3 bases at V and 7 bases at J, leaving 21 bases unmatched. Germline CDR1 reads DFQATT; CDR2 reads SNEGSKA (reference sequence). CDR3 length: 18 residues. The CDR3 sequence: CSASPPLAGAYRLREQYF. The CDR3 DNA reads as TGCAGTGCTAGTCCCCCCCTAGCGGGAGCATACCGGCTACGAGAGCAGTACTTC.

By sample fraction, this clonotype is medium-sized (0.01 to 0.1%). The J gene is TRBJ2-7, the V gene TRBV6-1, with D perhaps assigned TRBD1 or TRBD2 (5 bases each). Germline CDR1 MNHNS, CDR2 SASEGT. V lost 0 bases, J lost 2 bases, and 14 bases lay in between. The CDR3 consists of 16 residues. The CDR3 nucleotides read TGTGCCAGCAGTGAAGCGTCAGGTGGGGGTCCCTACGAGCAGTACTTC. Amino acid sequence: CASSEASGGGPYEQYF.

Of note for this clonotype: At one boundary the junction diverges from the germline segment, which might be a read error. This chain connects TRBV29-1 to TRBJ1-1; weak D call: TRBD1 (5 bases). The CDR3 covers 12 residues. Germline values: CDR1 SQVTM, CDR2 ANQGSEA. This CDR3 is CSVEGRTPEAFF. DNA of the CDR3: TGCAGCGTGGAAGGGAGGACACCTGAAGCTTTCTTT. Full variable domain (missing parts from reference TRBV29-1 and TRBJ1-1): SAVISQKPSRDICQRGTSLTIQCQVDSQVTMMFWYRQQPGQSLTLIATANQGSEATYESGFVIDKFPISRPNLTFSTLTVSNMSPEDSSIYLCSVEGRTPEAFFGQGTRLTVV.

This chain joins TRBV7-2 and TRBJ1-1; D remains ambiguous. V gave up 5 bases and J gave up 3 bases, with 10 bases separating them. The germline CDR1 and CDR2 sequences are SGHTA and FQGNSA. This CDR3 contains 13 residues. The CDR3 spells CASSPYSDTEAFF. As DNA, the CDR3 is TGTGCCAGCAGCCCCTACAGCGACACTGAAGCTTTCTTT.

This clonotype was seen a few times. This chain connects TRBV7-8 to TRBJ2-1; 7 positions match TRBD1. This CDR3 region has 15 residues. Germline V gives CDR1 SGHVS, CDR2 FQNEAQ. V lost 5 bases and J lost 2; bases outside the gene matches: 6. Here the CDR3 reads CASSAQGYTYNEQFF. In DNA, the CDR3 is TGTGCCAGCAGCGCACAGGGGTACACCTACAATGAGCAGTTCTTC.

The chain joins TRBV7-2 to TRBJ2-7, with 7 bases aligning to TRBD2. The J segment lost 4 bases and the V segment lost 5 bases, leaving 5 bases of the junction unmatched. The CDR3 loop spans 13 amino acids. Germline CDR1 and CDR2: SGHTA and FQGNSA. The CDR3, as DNA: TGTGCCAGCAGCCCCCGACTAGCTTACGAGCAGTACTTC. This sequence encodes CASSPRLAYEQYF.